The clone carrying this T cell receptor (beta chain) has ten or more counts. These data originate in a study of T cells in Graves' hyperthyroidism and ophthalmopathy. Clinical symptoms, serum thyroxine and TRAb, thyroid ultrasound and orbital computed tomography together formed the diagnostic basis. This sample holds PBMCs from approximately 10 ml fresh peripheral blood. Authors of the study amplified TCR beta CDR3 regions from RNA transcripts. HTBI primers drove first-round RT-PCR of the TCR CDR3. TCRdb used MiXCR to reprocess the multiplex PCR reads, holding one entry per CDR3 protein. Here the sample spans 380,000 or so distinct CDR3 sequences, 15% to 20% being singletons. This clonotype was sampled from a woman in her late teens or twenties with Graves' hyperthyroidism. The sequencing sample was made of blood.

The CDR3 reads CSVEELERTEAFF. DNA of the CDR3: TGCAGCGTTGAAGAATTGGAGAGGACTGAAGCTTTCTTT. The rearrangement uses TRBV29-1 and TRBJ1-1; D is undetermined. Germline CDR1 and CDR2: SQVTM and ANQGSEA. The CDR3 is made up of 13 amino acids. V was trimmed by 0 bases and J by 5 bases, leaving 10 bases between them.